Listed here is a single TCR beta chain. This clonotype was counted at least ten times. Its antigen is still unknown. One base away there is no much larger clone; base qualities are not given. The data derive from a study of CD8+CD57+ T cells in acquired aplastic anemia listed by TCRdb under 2018. Background on the whole study: Extracted DNA from sorted CD4+ and CD8+ cells averaged approximately 3.4 ug, ranging from about 0.18 to 27.4 ug. Healthy donor samples averaged about 9.8 million reads for CD4+ and 11.0 million for CD8+ cells.

In this study, sorted CD4+ and CD8+ T cells from the blood of healthy subjects and of severe aplastic anemia patients had their TCR repertoires deep-sequenced. Ficoll-Paque density gradient centrifugation was used to isolate peripheral blood mononuclear cells. CD4+ and CD8+ T cells were sorted by FACS or magnetic beads before DNA extraction. Including cysteine and phenylalanine, the CDR3 has 14 amino acids. The DNA shown is the 42-base CDR3, in frame from base 1. CDR1 is given as LNHDA and CDR2 as SQIVND, both from the germline V gene (reference sequence). The junction shows trimming of 6 bases on V and 5 bases on J, and the gene matches do not reach 4 bases of it. Profiling of TCR beta VDJ combinations and CDR3 sequences used genomic DNA as the template. An Illumina HiSeq 2000 was used for TCR repertoire sequencing. The authors' pipeline ran thus. Repertoire assessment relied on Simpson's diversity index, CDR3 size and DJ length profiles, and TRBV/TRBJ rearrangement plots. The most abundant DNA sequence in the deep sequencing data was defined as the immunodominant clone. CDR3 amino acid sequences were checked for sharing between subjects and were compared against published repertoires and the VDJdb database. TCRdb reworked the public reads: Q25 trimming with fastp, MiXCR clone assembly, productive beta chains retained. Rows with a matching CDR3 protein are joined into one entry that keeps the most common DNA and genes. None of the V and J calls come from the authors' own analysis; TCRdb made them. The sample table records some 220,000 distinct CDR3 sequences; 34% of these occur just once. Jointly, the top ten make up about 1.1% of the sample.

What the authors observed across the whole study: Although 25 to 30 CD8+ CDR3 sequences were shared by patients and controls, these sequences appeared highly expressed in patients and within the immunodominant clones of patients. Between patients and healthy controls, no significant difference in CD8+ Simpson's diversity was found (P=0.060).

The TCR was taken from a human donor in good health, serving as a control. This chain is built from TRBV19 and TRBJ1-4; TRBD1 aligns with 9 central bases. The specimen sequenced was sorted CD4+, CD8+, or CD8+CD57+ T cells (not recorded which) from PBMCs. The nucleotides are TGTGCCAGTAGGCGGACAGGGGTGAATGAAAAACTGTTTTTT. This codes for CASRRTGVNEKLFF.